Listed here are 16 T cell receptor beta chains from one sample, sequenced in a study of blood T cells in healthy people across ages. PCR was performed a second time for 7 to 11 cycles using a sample-barcoded 5' primer and a J-beta primer mix. TCRdb fed the 5' RACE reads into MiXCR, producing one record per CDR3 protein. The sample lists roughly 800,000 distinct CDR3 sequences, nearly 60% occurring once. The material sequenced was blood. The receptors stem from a young man in good health.

The chain links TRBV7-2 to TRBJ2-1; D remains ambiguous. The length of the CDR3 is 16 residues. The germline V gene encodes CDR1 SGHTA and CDR2 FQGNSA. Trimming pared 5 bases from V and 1 base from J, leaving 15 bases between. The CDR3 region has the DNA TGTGCCAGCAGCAGTAGTATGTCCTCATCCTACAATGAGCAGTTCTTC. This encodes CASSSSMSSSYNEQFF. Full variable domain (remainder filled in from reference TRBV7-2 and TRBJ2-1): GAGVSQSPSNKVTEKGKDVELRCDPISGHTALYWYRQSLGQGLEFLIYFQGNSAPDKSGLPSDRFSAERTGGSVSTLTIQRTQQEDSAVYLCASSSSMSSSYNEQFFGPGTRLTVL.

V gene TRBV4-3 combines with J gene TRBJ1-5; no firm D call. The V gene's germline CDR1 is LGHNA and CDR2 YSLEER. Trimming stripped 0 bases from V and 0 bases from J, with 12 bases between. The CDR3 is 17 residues long. Here the CDR3 DNA reads TGCGCCAGCAGCCAAGATCGGGGTCTAAATAGCAATCAGCCCCAGCATTTT. It encodes CASSQDRGLNSNQPQHF.

CDR3 loop: CASSFWPGQGYEQYF. CDR3 bases: TGTGCCAGCAGCTTCTGGCCGGGACAGGGTTACGAGCAGTACTTC. The rearrangement joins TRBV7-9 to TRBJ2-1, with 9 positions matching TRBD1. Judging by the DNA end, TRBJ2-7 fits better; the J call may be wrong. CDR3 length equals 15 residues. Germline lookup yields CDR1 SEHNR and CDR2 FQNEAQ (reference sequence).

The V call is TRBV6-1, the J call TRBJ2-5, with a tentative D call TRBD2 (5 bases). Trimming took off 11 bases at V and 11 bases at J, with 24 bases between the two ends. Germline values: CDR1 MNHNS, CDR2 SASEGT. The CDR3 is made up of 13 amino acids. The CDR3 DNA reads as TGTGCCCAGACTACCGGCGTGGTTGCGACTCAGTACTTC. It yields the protein CAQTTGVVATQYF.

The chain couples TRBV6-5 to TRBJ2-7; 7 bases map to TRBD2. CDR3 length: 14 residues. The ends lost 2 bases at V and 12 bases at J; junction bases unmatched: 13. Looked up from germline, CDR1 is MNHEY and CDR2 is SVGAGI. In DNA form, the CDR3 reads TGTGCCAGCAGTTACCTCGGGAGGCGGAAAGGGTTGTACTTC. It translates to CASSYLGRRKGLYF.

V and J are TRBV20-1 and TRBJ2-3; D may match TRBD1 or TRBD2 (5 bases each). The V end was cut by 3 bases, the J end by 5 bases, with 18 bases between. Germline V CDR1 and CDR2: DFQATT, SNEGSKA (reference sequence). The CDR3 has 15 residues. CDR3 region: CSASGADPRLDTQYF. The DNA for the CDR3 is TGCAGTGCTAGCGGGGCGGACCCACGGTTAGATACGCAGTATTTT.

This chain uses TRBV29-1 with TRBJ2-5; D is unclear. Germline CDR1 SQVTM, CDR2 ANQGSEA. The germline V and J ends were trimmed by 4 bases and 5 bases, with 11 bases remaining between them. The length of the CDR3 is 12 residues. CDR3 sequence reads: CSVANNGETQYF. The CDR3 nucleotides are TGCAGCGTTGCTAATAATGGGGAGACCCAGTACTTC. The variable domain in full, with the rest retrieved from reference TRBV29-1 and TRBJ2-5, is SAVISQKPSRDICQRGTSLTIQCQVDSQVTMMFWYRQQPGQSLTLIATANQGSEATYESGFVIDKFPISRPNLTFSTLTVSNMSPEDSSIYLCSVANNGETQYFGPGTRLLVL.

The rearrangement links TRBV12-3 or TRBV12-4 to TRBJ2-6, with D maybe TRBD2 (6 bases). V dropped 5 bases and J dropped 4 bases, with 15 bases sitting between them. This CDR3 is 16 amino acids long. CDR3 bases: TGTGCCAGCAGTCTCCCGGGCGGGACCGGGGCCAACGTCCTGACTTTC. Encoded protein: CASSLPGGTGANVLTF.

The J gene is TRBJ1-2, the V gene TRBV9; tentatively, D is TRBD1 (5 bases). In germline, CDR1 is SGDLS, CDR2 YYNGEE. The CDR3 runs 15 residues. The ends were cut back, 4 bases at V and 4 bases at J, with 17 bases in the middle. This CDR3 is CASSPSEWGSYGYTF. Written as DNA, the CDR3 is TGTGCCAGCAGCCCCTCAGAGTGGGGCTCCTATGGCTACACCTTC.

The chain carries TRBV10-3 and TRBJ2-1; the match to TRBD2 covers 7 bases. CDR1 ENHRY and CDR2 SYGVKD come from the germline V gene. The V gene end was trimmed by 9 bases and the J gene end by 7 bases; junction bases not matched to a gene: 12. The CDR3 runs to 14 residues. DNA of the CDR3: TGTGCCATGGGGGGGGTGCAGAGTAAAAATGAGCAGTTCTTC. Protein product: CAMGGVQSKNEQFF.

The DNA for the CDR3 is TGCAGTGCAACAGGCGCTGGGGCCAACGTCCTGACTTTC. Its protein product is CSATGAGANVLTF. The genes are TRBV20-1 and TRBJ2-6, with D possibly being TRBD1 (5 bases). Germline V gives CDR1 DFQATT, CDR2 SNEGSKA (reference sequence). This CDR3 region has 13 residues. V was trimmed by 6 bases and J by 2 bases, leaving 8 bases between them.

This clonotype was observed once. This chain joins TRBV30 and TRBJ1-2; TRBD1 agrees at 10 bases. The CDR3 is 13 residues long. Germline CDR1 is GTSNPN and CDR2 is SVGIG (reference sequence). The trim removed 4 bases at V and 8 bases at J, leaving 7 bases unmatched. CDR3 loop: CAWTGTGVSGYTF. The CDR3 DNA follows: TGTGCCTGGACCGGGACAGGGGTATCCGGCTACACCTTC.

The chain couples TRBV21-1 to TRBJ2-5; whether TRBD1, the table's D call, matches the DNA was not checked. TRBV21-1 is designated a pseudogene. CDR3 length: 19 amino acids. The CDR3 spells CASSSRLSYRDGGRETQYF. In nucleotides, the CDR3 is TGTGCCAGCAGCTCTCGTTTATCTTACCGGGACGGGGGACGGGAGACCCAGTACTTC.

This clonotype was seen a few times. The V gene is TRBV5-1, the J gene TRBJ1-4; 7 bases line up with TRBD1. The CDR3 has 15 amino acids. Germline lookup yields CDR1 SGHRS and CDR2 YFSETQ. V lost 0 bases, J lost 8 bases, and 7 bases stayed unmatched. The CDR3 loop is CASSLADRVNEKLFF. CDR3 coding DNA: TGCGCCAGCAGCTTGGCCGACAGGGTAAACGAAAAACTGTTTTTT.

As concerns this clonotype: Sequence at one end of the junction differs from germline and may be a read error. The chain employs TRBV5-1 and TRBJ1-6; the D gene is possibly TRBD1 (6 bases). CDR1 and CDR2 (germline): SGHRS, YFSETQ. The CDR3 totals 14 residues. The CDR3 spells CASSLGTGNSPPHF. CDR3 nucleotides: TGCGCCAGCAGCCTCGGAACAGGGAACTCACCCCCCCACTTT.

V gene TRBV4-1 combines with J gene TRBJ2-5, with TRBD1 as a possible D gene (6 bases). In germline, CDR1 is MGHRA, CDR2 YSYEKL. The length of the CDR3 is 15 residues. V shed 3 bases and J shed 1 base, with 12 bases lying between them. The CDR3 spells CASSHTDRTQETQYF. The CDR3 nucleotides read TGCGCCAGCAGCCACACCGACAGGACCCAAGAGACCCAGTACTTC.